Each of the 2 T cell receptor beta chains below was sequenced from the same sample in a study of T cell responses to AZD1222 COVID-19 vaccine. Assay used: immunoSEQ multiplex PCR; TCRdb lists only in-frame clones, some missing. The sample records 130,000 to 150,000 clones, about 93% being singletons. The input for sequencing was peripheral blood, taken on day 0 of AZD1222 vaccination. These receptors came from an adult in good health.

The chain joins TRBV28 to TRBJ2-7; 8 nucleotides match TRBD2. This CDR3 has 15 residues. Trimming removed 3 bases from V and 4 bases from J; junction bases left unmatched: 8. Per germline, CDR1 MDHEN and CDR2 SYDVKM. The CDR3 DNA sequence: TGTGCCAGCAGTTTGGGCGGGAGGCCCACTTACGAGCAGTACTTC. Translating it yields CASSLGGRPTYEQYF.

The CDR3 sequence: CSVVVTGSTGELFF. CDR3 coding DNA: TGCAGCGTTGTGGTGACAGGGAGCACCGGGGAGCTGTTTTTT. The chain has TRBV29-1 and TRBJ2-2, with 7 bases aligning to TRBD1. Trimming removed 4 bases from V and 4 bases from J; junction bases left unmatched: 6. Germline V CDR1 and CDR2: SQVTM, ANQGSEA. This CDR3 is 14 amino acids long.